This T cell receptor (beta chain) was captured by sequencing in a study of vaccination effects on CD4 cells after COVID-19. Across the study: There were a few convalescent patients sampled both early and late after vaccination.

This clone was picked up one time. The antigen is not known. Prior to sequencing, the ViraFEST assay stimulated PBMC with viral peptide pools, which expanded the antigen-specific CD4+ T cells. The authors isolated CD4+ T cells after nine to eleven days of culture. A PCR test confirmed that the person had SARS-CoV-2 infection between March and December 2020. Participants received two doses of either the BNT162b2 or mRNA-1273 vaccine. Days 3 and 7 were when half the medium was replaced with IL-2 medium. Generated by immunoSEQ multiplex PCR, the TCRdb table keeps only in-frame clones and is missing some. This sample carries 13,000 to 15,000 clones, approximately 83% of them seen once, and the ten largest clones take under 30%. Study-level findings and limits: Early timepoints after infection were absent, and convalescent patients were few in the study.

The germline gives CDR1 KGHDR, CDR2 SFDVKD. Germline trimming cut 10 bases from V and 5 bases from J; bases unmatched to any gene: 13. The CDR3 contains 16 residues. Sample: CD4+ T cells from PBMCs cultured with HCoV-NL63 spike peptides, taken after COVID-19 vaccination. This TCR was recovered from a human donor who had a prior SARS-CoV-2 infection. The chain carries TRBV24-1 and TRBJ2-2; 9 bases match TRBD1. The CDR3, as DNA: TGTGCCACGAGGTCTGGCGGGACAGGGCCGACCGGGGAGCTGTTTTTT. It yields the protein CATRSGGTGPTGELFF.